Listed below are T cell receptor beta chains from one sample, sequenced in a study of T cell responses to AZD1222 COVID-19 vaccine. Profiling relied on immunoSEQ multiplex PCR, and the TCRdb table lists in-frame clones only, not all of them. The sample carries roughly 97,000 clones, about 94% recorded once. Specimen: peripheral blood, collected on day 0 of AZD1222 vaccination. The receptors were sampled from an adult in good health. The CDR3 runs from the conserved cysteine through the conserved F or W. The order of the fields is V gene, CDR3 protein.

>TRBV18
CASSPLSGTSGSKQFF
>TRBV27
CASSFLAGGFTGELFF
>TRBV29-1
CSVEFAGGETQYF
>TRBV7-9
CASSLSGQGNTEAFF
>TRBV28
CASSLPGHGYTF
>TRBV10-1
CASSESSVAGDTQYF
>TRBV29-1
CSVGQGVNTEAFF
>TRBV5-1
CASRRQREVGTQYF
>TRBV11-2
CASSPGQNTDTQYF
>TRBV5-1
CASSLAPTGGNQPQHF
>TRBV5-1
CASSVAGTGSSGQETQYF
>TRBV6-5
CASSRDGINYGYTF
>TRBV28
CASSPGLAGGQLSKYF
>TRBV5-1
CASSLGQEEKLFF
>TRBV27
CASHRAWGAGDQPQHF
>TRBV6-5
CASSYASSYNEQFF
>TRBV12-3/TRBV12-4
CASSFLLGRQYF
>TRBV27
CASSPDFSSSYNSPLHF
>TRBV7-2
CASSLALLDTQYF
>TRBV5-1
CASSSTGGDGLTQYF
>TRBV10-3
CAISQQGLTYNEQFF
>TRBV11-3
CASSSLASTDTQYF